These 7 T cell receptor beta chains came from one sample sequenced in a study of cytomegalovirus exposure and HLA in healthy donors. PCR employed 60 Vbeta and 13 Jbeta primers. Generated by immunoSEQ multiplex PCR, the TCRdb table keeps only in-frame clones and is missing some. Of approximately 140,000 clones listed, roughly 79% are singletons. Sequencing used PBMCs. The receptors were gathered from a male donor in good health and CMV-seronegative.

The chain uses TRBV19 and TRBJ2-7; D remains ambiguous. CDR3 size: 14 residues. The V gene's germline CDR1 is LNHDA and CDR2 SQIVND (reference sequence). V lost 3 bases and J lost 12, with 21 bases in between. CDR3 residues: CASSIETTRAYLYF. In DNA, the CDR3 is TGTGCCAGTAGTATTGAAACTACCAGAGCTTATCTGTACTTC.

J is TRBJ2-7 and V is TRBV6-1; TRBD1 might be the D (6 bases). Germline CDR1 and CDR2: MNHNS and SASEGT. Trimming stripped 5 bases from V and 4 bases from J, with 18 bases between. The CDR3 runs to 15 residues. CDR3 sequence (DNA): TGTGCCAGCAGTCCCTCAGGCGAAAGGGGGTACGAGCAGTACTTC. Protein product: CASSPSGERGYEQYF.

This clone occurred a few times. The chain recombines TRBV2 with TRBJ2-5; D gene uncertain. The V end was cut by 4 bases, the J end by 2 bases, with 8 bases between. From germline, CDR1 is SNHLY and CDR2 FYNNEI. This CDR3 comprises 13 residues. The DNA for the CDR3 is TGTGCCAGCAGTGTACTACCTCAAGAGACCCAGTACTTC. It yields the protein CASSVLPQETQYF.

The chain links TRBV10-2 to TRBJ1-1, with unresolved D. The ends were cut back, 6 bases at V and 3 bases at J, with 14 bases in the middle. Germline CDR1 and CDR2: WSHSY and SAAADI. The CDR3 consists of 14 residues. The CDR3 protein is CASSLDGYYTEAFF. The DNA for the CDR3 is TGCGCCAGCAGCCTAGACGGATATTACACTGAAGCTTTCTTT.

This rearrangement joins TRBV27 to TRBJ1-5, with D possibly being TRBD1 (6 bases). There are 13 residues in the CDR3. V shed 5 bases and J shed 6 bases, with 11 bases lying between them. Per germline, CDR1 MNHEY and CDR2 SMNVEV (reference sequence). CDR3 in DNA: TGTGCCAGCAGTCCGCCGGACAGTCAGCCCCAGCATTTT. Translation gives CASSPPDSQPQHF.

This sequence joins TRBV10-3 and TRBJ2-7, with no clear D. The germline V and J ends were trimmed by 4 bases and 0 bases, with 7 bases remaining between them. CDR3 length: 13 residues. In germline, CDR1 is ENHRY, CDR2 SYGVKD. The DNA for the CDR3 is TGTGCCATCAGTGGATCGAGCTCCTACGAGCAGTACTTC. It translates to CAISGSSSYEQYF.

The rearrangement links TRBV10-3 to TRBJ2-5; D uncertain. V dropped 9 bases and J dropped 3 bases, with 11 bases sitting between them. The CDR3 spans 12 residues. The V gene's germline CDR1 is ENHRY and CDR2 SYGVKD. CDR3 amino acids: CAISDREETQYF. CDR3 coding DNA: TGTGCCATATCCGATAGAGAAGAGACCCAGTACTTC.